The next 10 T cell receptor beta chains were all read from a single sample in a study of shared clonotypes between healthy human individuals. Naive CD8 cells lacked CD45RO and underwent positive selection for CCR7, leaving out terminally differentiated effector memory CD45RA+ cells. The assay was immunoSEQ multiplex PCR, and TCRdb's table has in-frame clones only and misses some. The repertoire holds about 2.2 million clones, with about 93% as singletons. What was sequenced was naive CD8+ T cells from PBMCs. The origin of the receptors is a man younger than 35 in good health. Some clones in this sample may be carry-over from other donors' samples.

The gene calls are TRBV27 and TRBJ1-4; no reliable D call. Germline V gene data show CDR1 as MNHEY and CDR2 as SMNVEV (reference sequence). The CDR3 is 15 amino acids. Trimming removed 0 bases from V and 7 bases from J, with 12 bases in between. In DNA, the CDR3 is TGTGCCAGCAGTTTATCGCCCTTCCCGACTGAAAAACTGTTTTTT. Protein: CASSLSPFPTEKLFF.

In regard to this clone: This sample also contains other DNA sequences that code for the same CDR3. The CDR3 DNA is TGCGCCAGCAGCTTGGCTTCAGGAACACTATACGAGCAGTACTTC. This sequence encodes CASSLASGTLYEQYF. The chain couples TRBV5-1 to TRBJ2-7, with unresolved D. Trimming took 0 bases from V and 4 from J, leaving 14 bases between them. Germline V lookup: CDR1 SGHRS, CDR2 YFSETQ. There are 15 residues in the CDR3.

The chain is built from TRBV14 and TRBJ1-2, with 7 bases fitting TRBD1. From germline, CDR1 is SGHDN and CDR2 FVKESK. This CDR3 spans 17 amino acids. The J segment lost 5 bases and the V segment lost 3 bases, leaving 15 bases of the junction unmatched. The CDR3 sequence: CASSHGGGSDRVYGYTF. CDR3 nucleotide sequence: TGTGCCAGCAGCCATGGTGGGGGAAGCGACAGGGTTTATGGCTACACCTTC.

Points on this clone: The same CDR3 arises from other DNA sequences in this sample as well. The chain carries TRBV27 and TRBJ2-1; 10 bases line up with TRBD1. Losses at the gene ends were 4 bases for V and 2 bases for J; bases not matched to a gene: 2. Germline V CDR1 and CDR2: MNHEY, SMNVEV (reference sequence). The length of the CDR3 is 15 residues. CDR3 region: CASSSDRGPYNEQFF. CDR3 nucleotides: TGTGCCAGCAGTTCTGACAGGGGGCCCTACAATGAGCAGTTCTTC.

The CDR3 nucleotides are TGCGCCAGCAGCCAAATCCTCGTTGGGGCAGGGGGGACCGGGGAGCTGTTTTTT. Translation: CASSQILVGAGGTGELFF. The chain joins TRBV4-3 to TRBJ2-2; D might be TRBD1 (7 bases). CDR1 is LGHNA, CDR2 YSLEER, per germline. CDR3 length: 18 residues. Trimming took 2 bases from V and 5 from J, leaving 21 bases between them.

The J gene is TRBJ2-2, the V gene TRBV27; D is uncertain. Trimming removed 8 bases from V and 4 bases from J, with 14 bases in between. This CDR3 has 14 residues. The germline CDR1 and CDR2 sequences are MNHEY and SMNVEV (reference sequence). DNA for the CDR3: TGTGCCAGCGCTTTAGTGGGGTCCACCGGGGAGCTGTTTTTT. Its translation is CASALVGSTGELFF.

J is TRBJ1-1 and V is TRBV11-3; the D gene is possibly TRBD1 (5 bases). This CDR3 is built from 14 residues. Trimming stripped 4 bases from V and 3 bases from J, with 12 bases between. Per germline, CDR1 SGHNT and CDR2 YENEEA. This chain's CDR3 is CASSSRDVDTEAFF. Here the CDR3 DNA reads TGTGCCAGCAGCTCCAGGGACGTAGACACTGAAGCTTTCTTT.

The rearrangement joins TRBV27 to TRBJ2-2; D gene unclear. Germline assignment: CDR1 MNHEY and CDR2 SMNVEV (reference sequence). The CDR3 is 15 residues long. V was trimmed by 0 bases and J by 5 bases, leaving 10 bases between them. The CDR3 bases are TGTGCCAGCAGTTTATCGCCCGAGGCGACCGGGGAGCTGTTTTTT. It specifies CASSLSPEATGELFF.

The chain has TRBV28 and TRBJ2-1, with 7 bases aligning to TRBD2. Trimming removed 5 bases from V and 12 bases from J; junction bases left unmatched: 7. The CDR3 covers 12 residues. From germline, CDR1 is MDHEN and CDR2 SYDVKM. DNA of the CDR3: TGTGCCAGCAGTAGTCTTCCGGGGGGGCAGTTCTTC. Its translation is CASSSLPGGQFF.

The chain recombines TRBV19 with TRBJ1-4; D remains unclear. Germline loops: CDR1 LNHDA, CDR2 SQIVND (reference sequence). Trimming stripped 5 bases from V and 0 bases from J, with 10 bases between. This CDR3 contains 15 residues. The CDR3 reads CASSRDIATNEKLFF. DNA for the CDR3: TGTGCCAGTAGTCGGGATATTGCAACTAATGAAAAACTGTTTTTT. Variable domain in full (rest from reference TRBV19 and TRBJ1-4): DGGITQSPKYLFRKEGQNVTLSCEQNLNHDAMYWYRQDPGQGLRLIYYSQIVNDFQKGDIAEGYSVSREKKESFPLTVTSAQKNPTAFYLCASSRDIATNEKLFFGSGTQLSVL.